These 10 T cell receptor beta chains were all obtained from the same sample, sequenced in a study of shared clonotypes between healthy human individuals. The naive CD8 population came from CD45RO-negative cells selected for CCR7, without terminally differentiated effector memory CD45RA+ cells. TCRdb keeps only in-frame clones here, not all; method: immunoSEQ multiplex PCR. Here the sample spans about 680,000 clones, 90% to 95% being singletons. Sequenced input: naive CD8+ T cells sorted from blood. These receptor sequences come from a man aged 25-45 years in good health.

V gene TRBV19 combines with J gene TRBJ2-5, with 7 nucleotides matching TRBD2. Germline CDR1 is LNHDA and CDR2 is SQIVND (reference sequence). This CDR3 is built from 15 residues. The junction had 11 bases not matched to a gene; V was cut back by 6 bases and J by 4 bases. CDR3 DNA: TGTGCCAGTAGCACCTGGGAGGGTTTGATAGAGACCCAGTACTTC. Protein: CASSTWEGLIETQYF.

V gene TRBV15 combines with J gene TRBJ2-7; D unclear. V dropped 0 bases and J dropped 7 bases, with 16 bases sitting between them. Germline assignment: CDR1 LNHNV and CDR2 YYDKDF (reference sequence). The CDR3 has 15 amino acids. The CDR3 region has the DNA TGTGCCACCAGCAGAGATGGTCAGCGAGCAGGTGAGCAGTACTTC. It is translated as CATSRDGQRAGEQYF.

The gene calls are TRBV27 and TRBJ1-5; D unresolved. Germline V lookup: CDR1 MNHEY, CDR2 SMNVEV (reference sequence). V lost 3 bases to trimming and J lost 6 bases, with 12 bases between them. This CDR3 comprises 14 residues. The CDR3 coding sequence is TGTGCCAGCAGTTTGACGGGGAGGGTTCAGCCCCAGCATTTT. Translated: CASSLTGRVQPQHF.

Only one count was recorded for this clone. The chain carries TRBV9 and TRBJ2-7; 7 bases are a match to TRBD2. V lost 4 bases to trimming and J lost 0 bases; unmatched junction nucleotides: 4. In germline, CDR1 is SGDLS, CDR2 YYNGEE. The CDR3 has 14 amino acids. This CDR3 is CASSLRGDSYEQYF. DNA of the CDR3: TGTGCCAGCAGCCTCCGGGGGGACTCCTACGAGCAGTACTTC.

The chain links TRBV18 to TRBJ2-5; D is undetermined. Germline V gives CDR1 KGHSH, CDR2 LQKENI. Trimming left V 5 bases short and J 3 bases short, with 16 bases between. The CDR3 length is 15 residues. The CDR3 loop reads CASSGDFGWEETQYF. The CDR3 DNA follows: TGTGCCAGCTCAGGTGACTTTGGGTGGGAAGAGACCCAGTACTTC.

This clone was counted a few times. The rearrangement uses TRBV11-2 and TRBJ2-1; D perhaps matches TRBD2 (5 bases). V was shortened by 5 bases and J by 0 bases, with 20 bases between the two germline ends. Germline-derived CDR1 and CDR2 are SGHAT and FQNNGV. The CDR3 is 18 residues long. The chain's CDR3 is CASSQLEFTGSSYNEQFF. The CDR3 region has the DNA TGTGCCAGCAGCCAACTGGAGTTTACGGGGAGCTCCTACAATGAGCAGTTCTTC.

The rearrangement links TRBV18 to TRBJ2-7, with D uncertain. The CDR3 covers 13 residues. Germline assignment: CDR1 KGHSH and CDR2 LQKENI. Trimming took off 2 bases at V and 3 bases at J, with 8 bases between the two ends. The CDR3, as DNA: TGTGCCAGCTCACCAGAAATACACTACGAGCAGTACTTC. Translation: CASSPEIHYEQYF.

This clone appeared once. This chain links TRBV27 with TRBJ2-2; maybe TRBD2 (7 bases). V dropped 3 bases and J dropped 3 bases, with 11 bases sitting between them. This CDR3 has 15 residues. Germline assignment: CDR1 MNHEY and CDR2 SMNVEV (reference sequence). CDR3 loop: CASSLGGLDTGELFF. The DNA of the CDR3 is TGTGCCAGCAGTTTGGGGGGGCTTGACACCGGGGAGCTGTTTTTT.

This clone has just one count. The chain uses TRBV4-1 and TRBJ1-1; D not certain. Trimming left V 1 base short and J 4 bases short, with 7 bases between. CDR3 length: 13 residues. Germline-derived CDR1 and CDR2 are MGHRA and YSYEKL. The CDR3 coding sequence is TGCGCCAGCAGCCAAGTACCTGGCACTGAAGCTTTCTTT. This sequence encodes CASSQVPGTEAFF.

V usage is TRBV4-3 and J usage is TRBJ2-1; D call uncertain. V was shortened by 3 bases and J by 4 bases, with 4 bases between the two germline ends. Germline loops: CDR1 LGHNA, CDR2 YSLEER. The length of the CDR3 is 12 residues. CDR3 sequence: CASSQGYNEQFF. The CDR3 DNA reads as TGCGCCAGCAGCCAGGGATACAATGAGCAGTTCTTC.